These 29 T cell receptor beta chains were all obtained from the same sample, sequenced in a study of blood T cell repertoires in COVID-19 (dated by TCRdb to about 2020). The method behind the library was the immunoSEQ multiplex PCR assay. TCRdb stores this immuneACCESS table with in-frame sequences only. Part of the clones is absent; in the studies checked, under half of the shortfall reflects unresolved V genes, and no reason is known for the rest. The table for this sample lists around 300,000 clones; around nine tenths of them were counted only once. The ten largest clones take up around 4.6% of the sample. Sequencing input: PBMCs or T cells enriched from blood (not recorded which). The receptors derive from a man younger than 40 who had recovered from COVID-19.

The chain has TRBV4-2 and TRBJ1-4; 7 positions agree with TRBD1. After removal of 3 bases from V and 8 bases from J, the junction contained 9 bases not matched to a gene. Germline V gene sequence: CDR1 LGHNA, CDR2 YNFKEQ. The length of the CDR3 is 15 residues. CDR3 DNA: TGTGCCAGCAGCCAGACCGGGACAGAGGGGGAAAAACTGTTTTTT. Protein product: CASSQTGTEGEKLFF.

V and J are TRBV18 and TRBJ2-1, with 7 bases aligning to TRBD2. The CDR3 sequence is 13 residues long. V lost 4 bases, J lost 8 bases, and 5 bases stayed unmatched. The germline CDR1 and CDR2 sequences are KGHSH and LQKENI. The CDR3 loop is CASSQGGYDEQFF. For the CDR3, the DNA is TGTGCCAGCTCACAGGGAGGGTACGATGAGCAGTTCTTC.

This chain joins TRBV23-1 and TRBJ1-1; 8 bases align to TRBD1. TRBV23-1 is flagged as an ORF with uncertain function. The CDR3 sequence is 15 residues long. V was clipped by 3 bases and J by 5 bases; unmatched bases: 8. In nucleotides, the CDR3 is TGCGCCAGCAGTCATCCTGGACAGGGTGGGACTGAAGCTTTCTTT. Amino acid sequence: CASSHPGQGGTEAFF.

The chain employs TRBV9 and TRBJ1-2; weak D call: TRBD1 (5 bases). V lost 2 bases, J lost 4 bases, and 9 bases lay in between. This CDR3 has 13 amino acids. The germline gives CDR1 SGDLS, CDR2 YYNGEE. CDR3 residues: CASSVQGSYGYTF. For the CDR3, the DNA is TGTGCCAGCAGCGTTCAGGGAAGCTATGGCTACACCTTC.

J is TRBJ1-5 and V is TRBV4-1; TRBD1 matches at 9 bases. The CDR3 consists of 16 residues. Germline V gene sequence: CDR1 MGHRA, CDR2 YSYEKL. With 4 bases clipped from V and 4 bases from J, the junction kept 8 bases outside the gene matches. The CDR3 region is CASSRDTGGWNQPQHF. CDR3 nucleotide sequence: TGCGCCAGCAGCCGAGATACAGGGGGCTGGAATCAGCCCCAGCATTTT.

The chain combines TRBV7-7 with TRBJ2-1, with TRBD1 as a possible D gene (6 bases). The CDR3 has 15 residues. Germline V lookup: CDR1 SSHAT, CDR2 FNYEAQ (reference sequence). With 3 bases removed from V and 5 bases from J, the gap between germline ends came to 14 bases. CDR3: CASSLVGGLDNEQFF. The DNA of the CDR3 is TGTGCCAGCAGCTTGGTAGGGGGATTAGACAATGAGCAGTTCTTC.

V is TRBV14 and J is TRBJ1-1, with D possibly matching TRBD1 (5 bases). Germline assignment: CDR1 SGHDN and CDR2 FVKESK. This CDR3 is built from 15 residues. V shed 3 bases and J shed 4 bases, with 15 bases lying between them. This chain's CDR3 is CASSQQGRRSTEAFF. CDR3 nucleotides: TGTGCCAGCAGCCAGCAGGGTAGGCGAAGCACTGAAGCTTTCTTT.

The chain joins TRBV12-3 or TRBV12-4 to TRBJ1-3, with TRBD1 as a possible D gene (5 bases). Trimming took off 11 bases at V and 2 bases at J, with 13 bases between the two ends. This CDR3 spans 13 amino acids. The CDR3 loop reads CALYRQPGNTIYF. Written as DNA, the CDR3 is TGTGCCCTCTACCGACAGCCTGGAAACACCATATATTTT.

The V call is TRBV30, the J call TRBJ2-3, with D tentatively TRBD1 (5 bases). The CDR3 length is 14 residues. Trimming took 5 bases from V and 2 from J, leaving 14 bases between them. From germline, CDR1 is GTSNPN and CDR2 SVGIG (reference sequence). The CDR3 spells CAWFGHSSTDTQYF. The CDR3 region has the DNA TGTGCCTGGTTCGGACACTCGTCCACAGATACGCAGTATTTT.

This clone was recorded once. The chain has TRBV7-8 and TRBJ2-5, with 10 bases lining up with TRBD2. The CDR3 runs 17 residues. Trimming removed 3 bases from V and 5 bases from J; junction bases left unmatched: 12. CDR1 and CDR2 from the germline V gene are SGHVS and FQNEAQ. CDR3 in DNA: TGTGCCAGCAGCTTGCTAGCGGGGGTGGAGTTGGAGGAGACCCAGTACTTC. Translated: CASSLLAGVELEETQYF.

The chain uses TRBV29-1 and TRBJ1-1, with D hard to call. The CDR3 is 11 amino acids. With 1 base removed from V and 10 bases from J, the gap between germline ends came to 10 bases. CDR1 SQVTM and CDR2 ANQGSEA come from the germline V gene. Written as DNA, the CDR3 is TGCAGCGTTGAAGGGCGGTCGGGAGCTTTCTTT. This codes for CSVEGRSGAFF.

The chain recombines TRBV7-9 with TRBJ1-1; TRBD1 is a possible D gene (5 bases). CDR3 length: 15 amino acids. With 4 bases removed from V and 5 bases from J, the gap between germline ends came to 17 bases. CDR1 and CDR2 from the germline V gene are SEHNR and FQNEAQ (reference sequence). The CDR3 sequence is CASSSPVEGWTEAFF. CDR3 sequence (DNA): TGTGCCAGCAGCTCTCCGGTGGAGGGGTGGACTGAAGCTTTCTTT.

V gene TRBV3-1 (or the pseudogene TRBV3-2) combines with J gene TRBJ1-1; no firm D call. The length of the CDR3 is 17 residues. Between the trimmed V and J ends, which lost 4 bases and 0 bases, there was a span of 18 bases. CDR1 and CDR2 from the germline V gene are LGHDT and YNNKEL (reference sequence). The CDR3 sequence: CASSRDLPGIMNTEAFF. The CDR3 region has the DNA TGTGCCAGCAGCCGAGATCTACCCGGGATTATGAACACTGAAGCTTTCTTT.

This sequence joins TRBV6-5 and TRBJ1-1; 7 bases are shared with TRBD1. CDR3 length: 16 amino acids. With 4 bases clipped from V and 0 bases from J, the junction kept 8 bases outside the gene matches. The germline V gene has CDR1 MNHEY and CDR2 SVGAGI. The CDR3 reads CASSSELTGLNTEAFF. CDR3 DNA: TGTGCCAGCAGTTCCGAACTGACAGGGCTGAACACTGAAGCTTTCTTT.

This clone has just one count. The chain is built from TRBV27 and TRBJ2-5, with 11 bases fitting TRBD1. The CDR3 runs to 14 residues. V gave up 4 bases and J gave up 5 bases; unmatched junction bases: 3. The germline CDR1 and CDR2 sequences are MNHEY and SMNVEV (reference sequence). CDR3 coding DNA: TGTGCCAGCAGTTCGGACAGGGGGCCCGAGACCCAGTACTTC. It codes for CASSSDRGPETQYF.

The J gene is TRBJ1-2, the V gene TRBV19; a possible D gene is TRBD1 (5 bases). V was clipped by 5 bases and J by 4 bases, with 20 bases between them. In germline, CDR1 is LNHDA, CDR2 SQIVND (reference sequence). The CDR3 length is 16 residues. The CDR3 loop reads CASSAYTPQEIYGYTF. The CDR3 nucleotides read TGTGCCAGTAGTGCCTACACCCCACAGGAGATCTATGGCTACACCTTC.

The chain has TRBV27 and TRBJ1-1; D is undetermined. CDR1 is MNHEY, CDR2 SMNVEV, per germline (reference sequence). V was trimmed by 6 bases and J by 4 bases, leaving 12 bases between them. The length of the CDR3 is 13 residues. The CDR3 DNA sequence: TGTGCCAGCAGGTTCCAGGTGATCACTGAAGCTTTCTTT. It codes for CASRFQVITEAFF.

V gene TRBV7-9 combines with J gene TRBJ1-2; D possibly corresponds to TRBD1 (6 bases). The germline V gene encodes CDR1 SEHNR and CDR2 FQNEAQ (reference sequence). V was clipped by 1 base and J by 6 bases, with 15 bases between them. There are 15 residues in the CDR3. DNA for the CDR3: TGTGCCAGCAGCTTAGAGGCGCCAGGGGTTCATGGCTACACCTTC. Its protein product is CASSLEAPGVHGYTF.

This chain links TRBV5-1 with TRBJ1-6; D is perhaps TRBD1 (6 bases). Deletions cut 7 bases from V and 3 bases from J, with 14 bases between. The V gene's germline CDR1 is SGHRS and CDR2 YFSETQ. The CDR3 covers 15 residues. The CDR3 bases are TGCGCCAGCGGAGAGACAGGACTCTATAATTCACCCCTCCACTTT. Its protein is CASGETGLYNSPLHF.

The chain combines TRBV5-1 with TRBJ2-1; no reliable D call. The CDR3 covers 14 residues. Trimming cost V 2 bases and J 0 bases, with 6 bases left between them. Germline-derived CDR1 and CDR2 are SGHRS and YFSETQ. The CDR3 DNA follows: TGCGCCAGCAGCTTACCTACCTCCTACAATGAGCAGTTCTTC. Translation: CASSLPTSYNEQFF.

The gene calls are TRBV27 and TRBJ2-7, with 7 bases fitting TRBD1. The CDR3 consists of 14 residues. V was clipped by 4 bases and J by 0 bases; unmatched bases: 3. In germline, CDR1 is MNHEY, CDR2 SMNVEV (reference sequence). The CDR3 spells CASSSYRGSYEQYF. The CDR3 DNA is TGTGCCAGCAGTTCCTACAGGGGCTCCTACGAGCAGTACTTC.

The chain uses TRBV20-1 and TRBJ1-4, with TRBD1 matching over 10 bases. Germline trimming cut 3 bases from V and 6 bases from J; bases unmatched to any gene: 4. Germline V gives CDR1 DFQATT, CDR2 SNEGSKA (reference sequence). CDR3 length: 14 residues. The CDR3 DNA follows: TGCAGTGCTAGTCATGGGACAGGGGATGAAAAACTGTTTTTT. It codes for CSASHGTGDEKLFF.

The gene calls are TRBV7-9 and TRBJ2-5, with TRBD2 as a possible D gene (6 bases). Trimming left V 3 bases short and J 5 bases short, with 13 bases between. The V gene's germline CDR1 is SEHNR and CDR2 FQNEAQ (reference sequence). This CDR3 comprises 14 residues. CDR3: CASSLSGGVETQYF. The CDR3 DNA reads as TGTGCCAGCAGCTTGTCTGGCGGGGTGGAGACCCAGTACTTC.

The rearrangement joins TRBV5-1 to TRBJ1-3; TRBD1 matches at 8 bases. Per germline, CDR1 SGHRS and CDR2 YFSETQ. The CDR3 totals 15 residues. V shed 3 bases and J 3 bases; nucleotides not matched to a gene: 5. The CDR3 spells CASSSGTGDGNTIYF. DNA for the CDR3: TGCGCCAGCAGCTCGGGGACAGGAGATGGAAACACCATATATTTT.

Here the CDR3 reads CAINSGGATRTDTQYF. For the CDR3, the DNA is TGTGCCATCAATAGCGGGGGGGCTACTCGCACAGATACGCAGTATTTT. V usage is TRBV10-3 and J usage is TRBJ2-3, with 11 bases identical to TRBD2. This CDR3 contains 16 residues. J lost 1 base, V lost 7 bases, and 7 bases had no gene match. CDR1 is ENHRY, CDR2 SYGVKD, per germline.

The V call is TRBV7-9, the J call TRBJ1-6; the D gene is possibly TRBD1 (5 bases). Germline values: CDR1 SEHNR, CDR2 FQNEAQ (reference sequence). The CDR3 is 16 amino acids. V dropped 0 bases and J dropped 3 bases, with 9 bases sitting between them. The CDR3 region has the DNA TGTGCCAGCAGCTTAGCGCCTGACAGCTATAATTCACCCCTCCACTTT. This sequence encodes CASSLAPDSYNSPLHF.

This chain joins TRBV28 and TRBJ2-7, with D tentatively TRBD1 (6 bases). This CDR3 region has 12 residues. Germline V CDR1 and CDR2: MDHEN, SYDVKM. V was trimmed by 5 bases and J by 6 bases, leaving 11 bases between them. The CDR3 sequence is CASSVRGSEQYF. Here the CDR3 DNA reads TGTGCCAGCAGTGTCAGGGGTTCCGAGCAGTACTTC.

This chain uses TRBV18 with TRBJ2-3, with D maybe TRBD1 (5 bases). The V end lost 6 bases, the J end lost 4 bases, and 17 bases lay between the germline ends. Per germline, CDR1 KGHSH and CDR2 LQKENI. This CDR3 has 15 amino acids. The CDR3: CASSPLAVGADTQYF. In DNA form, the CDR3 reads TGTGCCAGCTCCCCTCTTGCGGTAGGGGCAGATACGCAGTATTTT.

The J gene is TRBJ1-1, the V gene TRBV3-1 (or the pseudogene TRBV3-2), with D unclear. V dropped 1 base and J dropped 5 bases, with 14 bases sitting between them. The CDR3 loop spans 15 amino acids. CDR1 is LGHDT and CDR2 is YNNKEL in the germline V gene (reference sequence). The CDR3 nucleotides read TGTGCCAGCAGCCAAGCTCTACACCGGGGAACTGAAGCTTTCTTT. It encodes CASSQALHRGTEAFF.